This T cell receptor (beta chain) comes out of a study of cytomegalovirus exposure and HLA in healthy donors. Worth noting for this clone: The antigen is unknown.

In the PCR, 60 Vbeta and 13 Jbeta primers were used. Measured with immunoSEQ multiplex PCR; TCRdb has only the in-frame clones, and not every one. The sample lists 150,000 to 200,000 clones, 84% occurring once. V lost 3 bases to trimming and J lost 2 bases, with 13 bases between them. Germline V gives CDR1 KGHSH, CDR2 LQKENI. This CDR3 region has 15 residues. Study-wide points: Among immune exposure information, only CMV serostatus was available.

The source of this sequence is a boy aged 10-17 years in good health and CMV-seronegative. The specimen was PBMCs. V usage is TRBV18 and J usage is TRBJ1-1; D not resolved. CDR3 bases: TGTGCCAGCTCACCTCGTCTTCAGGATAACACTGAAGCTTTCTTT. It encodes CASSPRLQDNTEAFF.